The 32 T cell receptor beta chains reported below all come from one sample, sequenced in a study of blood T cell repertoires in COVID-19. Assay used: immunoSEQ multiplex PCR; TCRdb lists only in-frame clones, some missing. The table includes some 70,000 clones, 84% detected once. The specimen was peripheral blood. The receptors stem from a man aged 45-65 years with COVID-19, enrolled during active disease.

CDR3 in DNA: TGTGCCAGCAGTCGACGGGACAGGGCCATAAACACCGGGGAGCTGTTTTTT. Encoded protein: CASSRRDRAINTGELFF. This sequence joins TRBV5-8 and TRBJ2-2, with 9 bases identical to TRBD1. This CDR3 has 17 residues. Trimming took 5 bases from V and 2 from J; bases not matched to a gene: 10. The germline CDR1 and CDR2 sequences are SGHTS and YDEGEE. The full variable domain, completed using reference TRBV5-8 and TRBJ2-2, is EAGVTQSPTHLIKTRGQQATLRCSPISGHTSVYWYQQALGLGLQFLLWYDEGEERNRGNFPPRFSGRQFPNYSSELNVNALELEDSALYLCASSRRDRAINTGELFFGEGSRLTVL.

This clone has just one count. The V and J genes are TRBV11-3 and TRBJ2-1; the D is unclear. The CDR3 is 13 amino acids. Trimming stripped 5 bases from V and 12 bases from J, with 17 bases between. Germline V gene data show CDR1 as SGHNT and CDR2 as YENEEA. For the CDR3, the DNA is TGTGCCAGCAGCAGTCGATCAGAGGAAAGGCAGTTCTTC. Translating it yields CASSSRSEERQFF.

The V call is TRBV3-1 (or the pseudogene TRBV3-2), the J call TRBJ1-2; D call uncertain. Germline V gene sequence: CDR1 LGHDT, CDR2 YNNKEL (reference sequence). The CDR3 spans 14 residues. Trimming stripped 2 bases from V and 4 bases from J, with 11 bases between. The CDR3 bases are TGTGCCAGCAGCCAAACCCGGGGATTCTATGGCTACACCTTC. Amino acid sequence: CASSQTRGFYGYTF.

The chain is built from TRBV6-2 or TRBV6-3 and TRBJ2-5; unclear D gene. Per the germline V gene, CDR1 is MNHEY and CDR2 is SVGEGT. Trimming stripped 4 bases from V and 4 bases from J, with 4 bases between. The CDR3 is made up of 11 amino acids. CDR3 nucleotide sequence: TGTGCCAGCAGTTCCCGAGAGACCCAGTACTTC. This encodes CASSSRETQYF.

The rearrangement uses TRBV2 and TRBJ2-1; possible D gene TRBD1, 6 bases. Germline V gene lookup returns CDR1 SNHLY and CDR2 FYNNEI. Trimming left V 8 bases short and J 9 bases short, with 20 bases between. The CDR3 spans 14 residues. Written as DNA, the CDR3 is TGTGCCAGCTTTTCCCCGAAGGGGGAAGCTGAGCAGTTCTTC. This gives the protein CASFSPKGEAEQFF.

The chain uses TRBV19 and TRBJ1-2; TRBD1 agrees at 7 bases. CDR1 and CDR2 (germline): LNHDA, SQIVND (reference sequence). The CDR3 is 14 amino acids. Trimming at V came to 7 bases and at J to 8 bases, leaving 13 bases not matched to a gene. The CDR3 DNA reads TGTGCCAGTATCCCACAGGGGAGTGATGGAGGCTACACCTTC. The encoded protein is CASIPQGSDGGYTF.

Only one count was recorded for this clone. The gene calls are TRBV6-1 and TRBJ1-1; D perhaps matches TRBD1 (5 bases). Germline CDR1 MNHNS, CDR2 SASEGT. The V gene lost 4 bases and the J gene lost 2 bases, with 23 bases spanning the gap. The CDR3 has 18 residues. CDR3 in DNA: TGTGCCAGCAGTGTATTTCGGGCGTACCGGACATCTAACACTGAAGCTTTCTTT. This codes for CASSVFRAYRTSNTEAFF.

The chain uses TRBV7-9 and TRBJ1-3, with a tentative D call TRBD1 (5 bases). The CDR3 totals 16 residues. V lost 1 base to trimming and J lost 4 bases, with 14 bases between them. CDR1 is SEHNR, CDR2 FQNEAQ, per germline (reference sequence). The CDR3 coding sequence is TGTGCCAGCAGCTTAGTATACGCAGGGCCCGGAAACACCATATATTTT. It codes for CASSLVYAGPGNTIYF.

V is TRBV6-1 and J is TRBJ1-3, with 7 bases aligning to TRBD1. The CDR3 extends over 15 amino acids. J gave up 0 bases and V 1 base, and 0 bases lay outside the gene matches. Germline V gene lookup returns CDR1 MNHNS and CDR2 SASEGT. The CDR3 loop is CASSEDRGSGNTIYF. CDR3 coding DNA: TGTGCCAGCAGTGAAGACAGGGGCTCTGGAAACACCATATATTTT.

The chain has TRBV3-1 (or the pseudogene TRBV3-2) and TRBJ2-6; 12 bases fit TRBD1. The CDR3 covers 18 residues. V was clipped by 0 bases and J by 2 bases; unmatched bases: 2. Germline CDR1 and CDR2: LGHDT and YNNKEL (reference sequence). The CDR3 protein is CASSQDRDRGPGANVLTF. As DNA, the CDR3 is TGTGCCAGCAGCCAAGACCGGGACAGGGGGCCTGGGGCCAACGTCCTGACTTTC.

The chain employs TRBV6-5 and TRBJ1-5; possibly TRBD1 for D (6 bases). Per the germline V gene, CDR1 is MNHEY and CDR2 is SVGAGI. Trimming shortened V by 0 bases and J by 9 bases, and 15 bases separated the two germline ends. The CDR3 contains 15 residues. CDR3 nucleotide sequence: TGTGCCAGCAGTTACTCGTCAGGGGCCGGTGGGCCCCAGCATTTT. Translation: CASSYSSGAGGPQHF.

V gene TRBV27 combines with J gene TRBJ1-3, with D maybe TRBD1 (6 bases). The CDR3 is made up of 16 amino acids. V lost 3 bases to trimming and J lost 0 bases, with 12 bases between them. CDR1 and CDR2 from the germline V gene are MNHEY and SMNVEV (reference sequence). DNA of the CDR3: TGTGCCAGCAGTTTCAGGGGTGGAAGCTCTGGAAACACCATATATTTT. Amino acids: CASSFRGGSSGNTIYF.

This clone showed up just once. This chain uses TRBV11-1 with TRBJ2-1; tentatively, D is TRBD1 (5 bases). There are 15 residues in the CDR3. V lost 4 bases, J lost 0 bases, and 10 bases lay in between. CDR1 SGHAT and CDR2 FQDESV come from the germline V gene (reference sequence). The CDR3 DNA follows: TGTGCCAGCAGCTCGGACACCGGCTCCTACAATGAGCAGTTCTTC. Translation gives CASSSDTGSYNEQFF.

The V and J genes are TRBV6-5 and TRBJ2-7, with a tentative D call TRBD1 (6 bases). The CDR3 has 12 residues. V was clipped by 10 bases and J by 2 bases, with 12 bases between them. CDR1 is MNHEY, CDR2 SVGAGI, per germline. CDR3 amino acids: CATRGQTYEQYF. The CDR3 DNA sequence: TGTGCCACCCGTGGACAGACCTACGAGCAGTACTTC.

This clone was recorded many times. The chain recombines TRBV5-4 with TRBJ2-1, with D uncertain. Germline lookup yields CDR1 SGHNT and CDR2 YYREEE (reference sequence). Trimming stripped 3 bases from V and 2 bases from J, with 3 bases between. The CDR3 extends over 12 amino acids. CDR3 nucleotides: TGTGCCAGCAGCTCCACCTACAATGAGCAGTTCTTC. Its protein product is CASSSTYNEQFF.

The chain links TRBV7-2 to TRBJ2-1; 7 bases align to TRBD2. Germline V gives CDR1 SGHTA, CDR2 FQGNSA. V dropped 1 base and J dropped 10; count of bases not matched to a gene: 10. This CDR3 comprises 15 residues. The DNA of the CDR3 is TGTGCCAGCAGCTTAGAAGGGCTAGCGGAACCCGAGCAGTTCTTC. This codes for CASSLEGLAEPEQFF.

This clone was recorded a few times. The rearrangement uses TRBV7-9 and TRBJ1-5; D call uncertain. The CDR3 is 13 amino acids. V shed 1 base and J shed 5 bases, with 6 bases lying between them. Germline V gene lookup returns CDR1 SEHNR and CDR2 FQNEAQ (reference sequence). The CDR3 nucleotides are TGTGCCAGCAGCTTAGGGGCCGATCAGCCCCAGCATTTT. Amino acid sequence: CASSLGADQPQHF.

This chain links TRBV28 with TRBJ2-1, with D perhaps TRBD2 (6 bases). V was cut by 7 bases and J by 3 bases, with 13 bases left in between. Per the germline V gene, CDR1 is MDHEN and CDR2 is SYDVKM. The CDR3 contains 14 residues. The CDR3 here is CASKGGVFYNEQFF. The CDR3 nucleotides are TGTGCCAGCAAGGGCGGGGTATTCTACAATGAGCAGTTCTTC.

This sequence joins TRBV30 and TRBJ2-2; D not certain. The germline gives CDR1 GTSNPN, CDR2 SVGIG (reference sequence). The CDR3 has 11 residues. The V end lost 7 bases, the J end lost 3 bases, and 6 bases lay between the germline ends. Here the CDR3 reads CASTDTGELFF. The CDR3 nucleotides read TGTGCCTCGACTGACACCGGGGAGCTGTTTTTT. Full variable domain (rest looked up from reference TRBV30 and TRBJ2-2): SQTIHQWPATLVQPVGSPLSLECTVEGTSNPNLYWYRQAAGRGLQLLFYSVGIGQISSEVPQNLSASRPQDRQFILSSKKLLLSDSGFYLCASTDTGELFFGEGSRLTVL.

V usage is TRBV6-2 or TRBV6-3 and J usage is TRBJ1-2, with 11 bases aligning to TRBD1. In germline, CDR1 is MNHEY, CDR2 SVGEGT. The CDR3 has 17 amino acids. V lost 2 bases, J lost 0 bases, and 5 bases stayed unmatched. CDR3 bases: TGTGCCAGCAGTTACCCGGGACAGGGGGTAACTAACTATGGCTACACCTTC. This encodes CASSYPGQGVTNYGYTF.

The chain employs TRBV7-9 and TRBJ1-5; 9 bases are a match to TRBD1. From germline, CDR1 is SEHNR and CDR2 FQNEAQ (reference sequence). V was clipped by 5 bases and J by 3 bases; unmatched bases: 8. The CDR3 covers 16 residues. The CDR3 DNA sequence: TGTGCCAGCAGCCCGGGACAGGGCGGCTTCAATCAGCCCCAGCATTTT. It encodes CASSPGQGGFNQPQHF. Variable domain in full (rest from reference TRBV7-9 and TRBJ1-5): DTGVSQNPRHKITKRGQNVTFRCDPISEHNRLYWYRQTLGQGPEFLTYFQNEAQLEKSRLLSDRFSAERPKGSFSTLEIQRTEQGDSAMYLCASSPGQGGFNQPQHFGDGTRLSIL.

The V gene is TRBV4-1, the J gene TRBJ1-1; D is uncertain. Germline CDR1 reads MGHRA; CDR2 reads YSYEKL. V lost 0 bases, J lost 8 bases, and 16 bases lay in between. The CDR3 is made up of 15 amino acids. CDR3 sequence: CASSQDGRGIMEAFF. The CDR3 DNA follows: TGCGCCAGCAGCCAAGATGGGCGGGGTATCATGGAAGCTTTCTTT.

The chain has TRBV7-2 and TRBJ2-3, with 7 nucleotides matching TRBD1. The germline gives CDR1 SGHTA, CDR2 FQGNSA. The CDR3 covers 14 residues. J lost 5 bases, V lost 5 bases, and 7 bases had no gene match. The CDR3 loop is CASSHHDREDTQYF. The DNA for the CDR3 is TGTGCCAGCAGCCATCATGACAGGGAAGATACGCAGTATTTT.

J is TRBJ1-4 and V is TRBV2; 9 nucleotides align to TRBD1. In germline, CDR1 is SNHLY, CDR2 FYNNEI. The CDR3 totals 14 residues. Trimming took 1 base from V and 7 from J; bases not matched to a gene: 1. CDR3 loop: CASSEGQGVEKLFF. CDR3 DNA: TGTGCCAGCAGTGAAGGACAGGGGGTTGAAAAACTGTTTTTT.

This clone was found a few times. The V gene is TRBV3-1 (or the pseudogene TRBV3-2), the J gene TRBJ1-5, with D uncertain. Trimming removed 3 bases from V and 0 bases from J, with 12 bases in between. The CDR3 totals 16 residues. Germline lookup yields CDR1 LGHDT and CDR2 YNNKEL (reference sequence). CDR3 DNA sequence: TGTGCCAGCAGCCATAGCCTCGGGTTTAGCAATCAGCCCCAGCATTTT. As protein: CASSHSLGFSNQPQHF.

The gene calls are TRBV5-4 and TRBJ1-6, with D possibly matching TRBD1 (6 bases). The germline V and J ends were trimmed by 0 bases and 10 bases, with 11 bases remaining between them. CDR3 length: 14 residues. Germline V gene data show CDR1 as SGHNT and CDR2 as YYREEE (reference sequence). The CDR3 bases are TGTGCCAGCAGCTTGGACAGGGTCAACTCACCCCTCCACTTT. Residues: CASSLDRVNSPLHF.

This clone showed up just a few times. The chain joins TRBV5-1 to TRBJ1-1, with D tentatively TRBD1 (6 bases). Germline V CDR1 and CDR2: SGHRS, YFSETQ. This CDR3 contains 13 residues. V lost 4 bases and J lost 1, with 8 bases in between. For the CDR3, the DNA is TGCGCCAGCAGCAAACAGGGGAACACTGAAGCTTTCTTT. Amino acids: CASSKQGNTEAFF.

This clone was observed once. The V gene is TRBV15, the J gene TRBJ2-5; TRBD1 matches 10 bases. Germline CDR1 reads LNHNV; CDR2 reads YYDKDF (reference sequence). The CDR3 is 14 residues long. V shed 5 bases and J 6 bases; nucleotides not matched to a gene: 6. CDR3 sequence reads: CATSGGQGEKTQYF. The CDR3 DNA sequence: TGTGCCACCAGCGGTGGACAGGGGGAAAAGACCCAGTACTTC.

The CDR3 spells CASTSYGGGPYEQYF. The CDR3 nucleotides are TGTGCCAGCACCTCTTATGGGGGGGGGCCCTACGAGCAGTACTTC. V gene TRBV5-8 combines with J gene TRBJ2-7; weak D call: TRBD2 (7 bases). Germline V lookup: CDR1 SGHTS, CDR2 YDEGEE. This CDR3 is built from 15 residues. Trimming took 6 bases from V and 2 from J, leaving 18 bases between them.

This clone was picked up one time. The chain joins TRBV27 to TRBJ2-6; possible D gene TRBD2, 5 bases. Germline loops: CDR1 MNHEY, CDR2 SMNVEV (reference sequence). CDR3 length equals 19 residues. V shed 3 bases and J shed 1 base, with 19 bases lying between them. In nucleotides, the CDR3 is TGTGCCAGCAGTTTCCGACCCAGGTTGGGAGATTCTGGGGCCAACGTCCTGACTTTC. Its protein product is CASSFRPRLGDSGANVLTF.

The chain has TRBV9 and TRBJ2-3; TRBD1 might be the D (6 bases). Germline loops: CDR1 SGDLS, CDR2 YYNGEE. CDR3 length: 16 amino acids. Trimming shortened V by 3 bases and J by 6 bases, and 20 bases separated the two germline ends. The CDR3 here is CASSGRMTGGSDTQYF. CDR3 nucleotide sequence: TGTGCCAGCAGCGGTCGAATGACAGGTGGTAGTGATACGCAGTATTTT.

This clone turned up a few times. The V call is TRBV18, the J call TRBJ1-1, with D uncertain. Trimming took off 0 bases at V and 0 bases at J, with 5 bases between the two ends. The CDR3 runs to 14 residues. Germline values: CDR1 KGHSH, CDR2 LQKENI. CDR3 in amino acids: CASSPPSLNTEAFF. The CDR3 bases are TGTGCCAGCTCACCACCGAGTCTGAACACTGAAGCTTTCTTT.